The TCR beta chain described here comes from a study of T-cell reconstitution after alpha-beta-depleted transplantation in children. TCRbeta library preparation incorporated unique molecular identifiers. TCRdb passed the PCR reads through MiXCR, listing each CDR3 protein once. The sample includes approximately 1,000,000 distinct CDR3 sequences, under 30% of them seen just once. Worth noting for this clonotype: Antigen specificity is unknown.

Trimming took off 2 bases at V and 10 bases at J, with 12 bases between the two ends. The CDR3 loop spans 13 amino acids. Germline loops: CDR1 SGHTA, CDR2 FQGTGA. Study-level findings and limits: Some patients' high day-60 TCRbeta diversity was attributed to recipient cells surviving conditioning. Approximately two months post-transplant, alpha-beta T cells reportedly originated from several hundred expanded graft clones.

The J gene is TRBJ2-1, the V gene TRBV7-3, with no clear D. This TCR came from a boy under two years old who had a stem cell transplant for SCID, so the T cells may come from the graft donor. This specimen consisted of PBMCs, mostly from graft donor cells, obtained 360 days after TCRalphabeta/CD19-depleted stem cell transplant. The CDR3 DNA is TGTGCCAGCAGCTTAGAAGTGGGATACGAGCAGTTCTTC. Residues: CASSLEVGYEQFF.